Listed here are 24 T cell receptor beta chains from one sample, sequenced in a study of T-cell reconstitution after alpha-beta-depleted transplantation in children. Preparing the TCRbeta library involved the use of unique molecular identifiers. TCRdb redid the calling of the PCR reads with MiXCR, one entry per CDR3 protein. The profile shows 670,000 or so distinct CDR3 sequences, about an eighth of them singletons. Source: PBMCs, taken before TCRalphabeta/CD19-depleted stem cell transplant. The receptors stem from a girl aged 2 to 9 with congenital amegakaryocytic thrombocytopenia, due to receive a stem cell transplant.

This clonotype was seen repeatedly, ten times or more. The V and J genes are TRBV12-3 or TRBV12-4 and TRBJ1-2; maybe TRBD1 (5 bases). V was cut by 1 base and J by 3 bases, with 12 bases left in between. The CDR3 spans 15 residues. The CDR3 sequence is CASSLGPGTDYGYTF. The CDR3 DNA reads TGTGCCAGCAGTTTAGGACCCGGGACTGACTATGGCTACACCTTC.

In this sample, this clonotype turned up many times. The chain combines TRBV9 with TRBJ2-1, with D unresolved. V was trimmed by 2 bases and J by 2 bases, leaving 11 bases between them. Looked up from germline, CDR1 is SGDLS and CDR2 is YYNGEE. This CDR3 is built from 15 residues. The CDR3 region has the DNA TGTGCCAGCAGCGTGGATCAGAGACCCTACAATGAGCAGTTCTTC. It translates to CASSVDQRPYNEQFF.

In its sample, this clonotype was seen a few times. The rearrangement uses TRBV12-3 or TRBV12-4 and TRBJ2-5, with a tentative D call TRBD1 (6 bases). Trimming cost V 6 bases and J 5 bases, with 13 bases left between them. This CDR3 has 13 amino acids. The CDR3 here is CASRWDTGETQYF. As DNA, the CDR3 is TGTGCCAGCAGATGGGACACTGGGGAGACCCAGTACTTC.

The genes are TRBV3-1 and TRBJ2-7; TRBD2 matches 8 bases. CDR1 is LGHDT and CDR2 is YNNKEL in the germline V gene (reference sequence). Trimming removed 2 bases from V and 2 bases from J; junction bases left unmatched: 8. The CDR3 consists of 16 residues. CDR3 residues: CASSQYYGGRTYEQYF. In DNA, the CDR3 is TGTGCCAGCAGCCAATATTATGGCGGGAGGACCTACGAGCAGTACTTC.

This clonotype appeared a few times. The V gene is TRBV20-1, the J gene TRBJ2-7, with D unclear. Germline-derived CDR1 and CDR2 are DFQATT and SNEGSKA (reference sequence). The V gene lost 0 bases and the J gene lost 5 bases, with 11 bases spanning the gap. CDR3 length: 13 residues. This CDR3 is CSARDLVYNEQYF. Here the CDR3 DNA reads TGCAGTGCTAGAGATCTTGTTTATAACGAGCAGTACTTC.

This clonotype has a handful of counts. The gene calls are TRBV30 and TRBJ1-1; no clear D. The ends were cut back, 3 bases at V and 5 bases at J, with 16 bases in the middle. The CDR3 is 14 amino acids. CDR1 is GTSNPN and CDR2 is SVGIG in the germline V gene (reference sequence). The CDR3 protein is CAWSLGSTGTEAFF. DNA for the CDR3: TGTGCCTGGAGCCTGGGGTCCACGGGAACTGAAGCTTTCTTT.

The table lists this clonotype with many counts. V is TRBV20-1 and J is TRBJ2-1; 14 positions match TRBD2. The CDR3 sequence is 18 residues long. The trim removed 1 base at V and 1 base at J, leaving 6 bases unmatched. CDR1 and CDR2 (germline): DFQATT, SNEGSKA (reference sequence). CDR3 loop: CSARGLAGGSGSYNEQFF. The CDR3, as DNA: TGCAGTGCTAGAGGACTAGCGGGAGGGTCCGGTTCCTACAATGAGCAGTTCTTC.

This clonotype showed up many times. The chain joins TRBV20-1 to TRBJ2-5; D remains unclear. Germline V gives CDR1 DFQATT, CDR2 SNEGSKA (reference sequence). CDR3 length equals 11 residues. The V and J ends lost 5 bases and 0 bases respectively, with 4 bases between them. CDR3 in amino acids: CSAAYQETQYF. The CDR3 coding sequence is TGCAGTGCTGCCTACCAAGAGACCCAGTACTTC.

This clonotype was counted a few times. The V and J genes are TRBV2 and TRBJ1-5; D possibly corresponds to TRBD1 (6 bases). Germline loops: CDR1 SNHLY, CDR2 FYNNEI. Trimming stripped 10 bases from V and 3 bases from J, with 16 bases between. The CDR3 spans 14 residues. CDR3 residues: CATRGPTANQPQHF. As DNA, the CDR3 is TGTGCCACCCGGGGGCCGACGGCCAATCAGCCCCAGCATTTT.

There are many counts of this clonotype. The CDR3 is CASTKGGFTTETQYF. CDR3 in DNA: TGTGCCAGCACTAAAGGGGGCTTTACCACAGAGACCCAGTACTTC. The chain recombines TRBV6-1 with TRBJ2-5; TRBD1 matches 7 bases. Germline V gene data show CDR1 as MNHNS and CDR2 as SASEGT. V lost 7 bases to trimming and J lost 4 bases; unmatched junction nucleotides: 12. This CDR3 spans 15 amino acids.

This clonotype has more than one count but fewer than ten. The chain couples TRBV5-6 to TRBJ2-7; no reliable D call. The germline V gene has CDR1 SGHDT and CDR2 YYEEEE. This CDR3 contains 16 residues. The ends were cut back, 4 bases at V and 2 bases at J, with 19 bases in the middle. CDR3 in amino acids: CASSQPPPFPTYEQYF. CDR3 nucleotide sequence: TGTGCCAGCAGCCAGCCACCACCGTTTCCTACCTACGAGCAGTACTTC.

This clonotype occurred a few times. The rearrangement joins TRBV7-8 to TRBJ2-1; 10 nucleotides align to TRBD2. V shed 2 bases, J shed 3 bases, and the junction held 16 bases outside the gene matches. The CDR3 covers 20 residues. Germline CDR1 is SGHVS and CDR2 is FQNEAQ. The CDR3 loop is CASSLSAVYELAGVYNEQFF. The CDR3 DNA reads TGTGCCAGCAGCTTATCAGCGGTGTATGAGCTAGCGGGAGTCTACAATGAGCAGTTCTTC.

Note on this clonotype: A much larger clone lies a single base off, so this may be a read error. CDR3 sequence reads: CACSLLLGSFIEKLFF. The CDR3 nucleotides are TGTGCCTGCAGCCTACTTTTGGGGAGCTTCATTGAAAAACTGTTTTTT. The chain uses TRBV7-2 and TRBJ1-4, with D hard to call. Looked up from germline, CDR1 is SGHTA and CDR2 is FQGNSA. There are 16 residues in the CDR3.

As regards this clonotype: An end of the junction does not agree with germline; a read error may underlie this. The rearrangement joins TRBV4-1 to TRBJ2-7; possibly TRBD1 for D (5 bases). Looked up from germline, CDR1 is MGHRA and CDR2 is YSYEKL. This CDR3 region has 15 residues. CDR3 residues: CASSQVFVRVGEQYF. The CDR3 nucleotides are TGCGCTAGCAGCCAAGTCTTCGTCAGGGTGGGCGAGCAGTACTTC.

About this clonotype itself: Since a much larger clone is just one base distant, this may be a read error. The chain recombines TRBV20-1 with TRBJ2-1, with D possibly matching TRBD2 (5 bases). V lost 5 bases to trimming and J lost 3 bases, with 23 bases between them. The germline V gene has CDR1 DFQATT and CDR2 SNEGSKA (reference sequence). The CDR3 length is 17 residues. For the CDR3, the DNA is TGCAGTGCTGGAAGCTCCAAATTAGGCGGGTTCTACAATGAGCAGTTCTTC. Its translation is CSAGSSKLGGFYNEQFF.

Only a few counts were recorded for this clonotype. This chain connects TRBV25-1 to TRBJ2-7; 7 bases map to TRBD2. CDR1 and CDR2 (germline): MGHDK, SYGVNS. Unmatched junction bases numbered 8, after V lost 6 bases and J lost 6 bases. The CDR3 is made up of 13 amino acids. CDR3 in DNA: TGTGCCAGCAGCACCGGGACTACCGGCGAGCAGTACTTC. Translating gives CASSTGTTGEQYF.

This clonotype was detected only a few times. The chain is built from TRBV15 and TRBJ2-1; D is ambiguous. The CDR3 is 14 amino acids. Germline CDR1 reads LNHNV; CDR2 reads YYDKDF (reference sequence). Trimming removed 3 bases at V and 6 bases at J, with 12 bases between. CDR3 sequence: CATSRGLASNEQFF. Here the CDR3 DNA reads TGTGCCACCAGCAGGGGATTAGCTTCCAATGAGCAGTTCTTC.

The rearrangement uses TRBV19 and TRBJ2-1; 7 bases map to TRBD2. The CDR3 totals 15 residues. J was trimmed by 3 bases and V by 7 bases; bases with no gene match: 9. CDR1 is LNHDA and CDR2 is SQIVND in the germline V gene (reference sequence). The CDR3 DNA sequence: TGTGCCAGTAATTGGGCTAGCGGCGACTACAATGAGCAGTTCTTC. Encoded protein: CASNWASGDYNEQFF.

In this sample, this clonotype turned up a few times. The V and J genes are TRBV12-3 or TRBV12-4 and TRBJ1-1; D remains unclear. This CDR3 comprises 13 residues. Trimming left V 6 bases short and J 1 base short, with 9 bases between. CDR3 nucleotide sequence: TGTGCCAGCAGGCGCTGGGGGAACACTGAAGCTTTCTTT. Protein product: CASRRWGNTEAFF.

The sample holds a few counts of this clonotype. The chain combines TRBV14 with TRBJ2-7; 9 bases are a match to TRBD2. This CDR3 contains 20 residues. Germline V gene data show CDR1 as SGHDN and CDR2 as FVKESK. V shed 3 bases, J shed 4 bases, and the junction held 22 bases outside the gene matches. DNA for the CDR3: TGTGCCAGCAGCCAGCTCACAGGGCGACTTCGGGATAGCGGGAGTTACGAGCAGTACTTC. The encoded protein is CASSQLTGRLRDSGSYEQYF.

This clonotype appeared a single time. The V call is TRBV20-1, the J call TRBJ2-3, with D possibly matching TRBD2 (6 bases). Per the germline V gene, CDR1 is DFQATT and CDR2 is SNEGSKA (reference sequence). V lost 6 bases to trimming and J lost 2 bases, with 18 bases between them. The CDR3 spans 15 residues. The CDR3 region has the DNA TGCAGTGCAAAACCCTTGGGGGGACCCACAGATACGCAGTATTTT. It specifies CSAKPLGGPTDTQYF.

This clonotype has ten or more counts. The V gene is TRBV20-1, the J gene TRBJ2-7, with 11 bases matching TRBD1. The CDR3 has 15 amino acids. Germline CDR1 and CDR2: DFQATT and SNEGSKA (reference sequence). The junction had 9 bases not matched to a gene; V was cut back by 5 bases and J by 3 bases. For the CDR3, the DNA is TGCAGTGCTGAGATGCGGGACAGGGGGAGCTACGAGCAGTACTTC. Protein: CSAEMRDRGSYEQYF.

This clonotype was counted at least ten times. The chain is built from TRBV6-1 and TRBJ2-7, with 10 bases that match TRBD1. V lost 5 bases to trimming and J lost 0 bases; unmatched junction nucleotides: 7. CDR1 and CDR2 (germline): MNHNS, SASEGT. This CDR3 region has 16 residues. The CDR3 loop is CASSPARTGGSYEQYF. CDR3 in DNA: TGTGCCAGCAGTCCGGCTCGGACAGGGGGCTCCTACGAGCAGTACTTC.

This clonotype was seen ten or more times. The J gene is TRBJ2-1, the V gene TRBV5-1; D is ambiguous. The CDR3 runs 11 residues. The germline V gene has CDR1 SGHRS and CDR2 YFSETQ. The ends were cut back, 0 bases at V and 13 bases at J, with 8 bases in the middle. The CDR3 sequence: CASSLESLQFF. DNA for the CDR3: TGCGCCAGCAGCTTGGAGTCATTACAGTTCTTC.